The next 28 T cell receptor beta chains were all read from a single sample in a study of human T cells and chemical hapten exposure (dated by TCRdb to the early 2020s). The time point label for this specimen denotes: pre-sensitization, week 0. The treatment or condition tag for this specimen amounts to: therapeutic diphenylcyclopropenone sensitization with weekly scalp DPC. The library came from RACE. TCRdb shows the sequencer as NextSeq 500. The raw public data were reprocessed by TCRdb itself: fastp quality trimming at Q25, MiXCR clonotype calling, in-frame beta chains only. Every distinct CDR3 protein forms one entry, paired with its most common genes and DNA. This sample holds 250,000 or so distinct CDR3 sequences; approximately 7.5% were observed only once. 1.2% of the sample is in the top ten clones. The sample here was whole blood, taken in connection with sensitization to the hapten diphenylcyclopropenone (DPC). These TCRs come from a man aged 18 to 30 with alopecia areata. Some clones in this sample may be carry-over from other donors' samples.

This clonotype has at least ten counts. The rearrangement uses TRBV3-1 and TRBJ1-2, with TRBD1 identical over 10 bases. CDR1 is LGHDT, CDR2 YNNKEL, per germline (reference sequence). The V gene end was trimmed by 4 bases and the J gene end by 4 bases; junction bases not matched to a gene: 6. The CDR3 spans 15 residues. CDR3 protein: CASSRRDRGSYGYTF. CDR3 coding DNA: TGTGCCAGCAGCCGCCGGGACAGGGGATCCTATGGCTACACCTTC.

The rearrangement uses TRBV28 and TRBJ2-5; D is perhaps TRBD2 (6 bases). This CDR3 is built from 15 residues. In germline, CDR1 is MDHEN, CDR2 SYDVKM. Between the trimmed V and J ends, which lost 3 bases and 2 bases, there was a span of 13 bases. The CDR3 nucleotides are TGTGCCAGCAGTTTGGGGGGAGGTTGGCAAGAGACCCAGTACTTC. It specifies CASSLGGGWQETQYF.

CDR3 sequence reads: CASGSSFHRQGNEQFF. CDR3 in DNA: TGTGCCAGCGGGTCCAGTTTCCACCGGCAGGGTAATGAGCAGTTCTTC. The chain combines TRBV28 with TRBJ2-1, with D possibly TRBD1 on 5 matching bases. CDR1 is MDHEN and CDR2 is SYDVKM in the germline V gene. There are 16 residues in the CDR3. The V end lost 8 bases, the J end lost 7 bases, and 24 bases lay between the germline ends.

The J gene is TRBJ2-2, the V gene TRBV20-1, with TRBD1 matching over 8 bases. In germline, CDR1 is DFQATT, CDR2 SNEGSKA (reference sequence). The CDR3 is 14 residues long. After removal of 1 base from V and 7 bases from J, the junction contained 5 bases not matched to a gene. The CDR3 region is CSARVQGGFGELFF. DNA for the CDR3: TGCAGTGCTAGAGTACAGGGGGGATTCGGGGAGCTGTTTTTT.

V usage is TRBV9 and J usage is TRBJ2-1, with 7 bases that match TRBD1. The CDR3 runs to 14 residues. Per the germline V gene, CDR1 is SGDLS and CDR2 is YYNGEE. Trimming cost V 0 bases and J 6 bases; bases outside gene matches: 3. CDR3 residues: CASSVEYRGNEQFF. CDR3 bases: TGTGCCAGCAGCGTAGAATACAGGGGCAATGAGCAGTTCTTC.

V usage is TRBV28 and J usage is TRBJ2-5; D unclear. Germline V gene data show CDR1 as MDHEN and CDR2 as SYDVKM. The CDR3 length is 14 residues. The V end was cut by 3 bases, the J end by 5 bases, with 13 bases between. CDR3 sequence: CASSFVYNRETQYF. Here the CDR3 DNA reads TGTGCCAGCAGTTTTGTCTACAATCGTGAGACCCAGTACTTC.

This clonotype was detected only a few times. The chain employs TRBV10-3 and TRBJ2-7, with 9 bases aligning to TRBD1. V dropped 2 bases and J dropped 2; count of bases not matched to a gene: 7. This CDR3 has 16 residues. Germline V CDR1 and CDR2: ENHRY, SYGVKD. CDR3 sequence reads: CAISELLGTGTYEQYF. Here the CDR3 DNA reads TGTGCCATCAGTGAGCTGTTGGGGACAGGGACCTACGAGCAGTACTTC.

CDR3 in DNA: TGTGCCAGCAGTACCACAGGGGGTAGCACAGATACGCAGTATTTT. Its protein is CASSTTGGSTDTQYF. This chain uses TRBV2 with TRBJ2-3; 8 bases map to TRBD1. The V gene end was trimmed by 5 bases and the J gene end by 0 bases; junction bases not matched to a gene: 4. The germline CDR1 and CDR2 sequences are SNHLY and FYNNEI. This CDR3 contains 15 residues. Based on the CDR3 plus reference TRBV2 and TRBJ2-3, the full variable domain is EPEVTQTPSHQVTQMGQEVILRCVPISNHLYFYWYRQILGQKVEFLVSFYNNEISEKSEIFDDQFSVERPDGSNFTLKIRSTKLEDSAMYFCASSTTGGSTDTQYFGPGTRLTVL.

The chain uses TRBV11-2 and TRBJ2-1; 9 bases agree with TRBD2. Looked up from germline, CDR1 is SGHAT and CDR2 is FQNNGV. The CDR3 contains 16 residues. After removal of 1 base from V and 7 bases from J, the junction contained 8 bases not matched to a gene. The CDR3 DNA reads as TGTGCCAGCAGCTTAGCATCGGCTAGCGGGGTAAATGAGCAGTTCTTC. Its protein product is CASSLASASGVNEQFF. Drawing the rest from reference TRBV11-2 and TRBJ2-1, the complete variable domain is EAGVAQSPRYKIIEKRQSVAFWCNPISGHATLYWYQQILGQGPKLLIQFQNNGVVDDSQLPKDRFSAERLKGVDSTLKIQPAKLEDSAVYLCASSLASASGVNEQFFGPGTRLTVL.

This clonotype has a handful of counts. V gene TRBV10-3 combines with J gene TRBJ1-1; TRBD1 matches 8 bases. The CDR3 is 15 amino acids. V lost 4 bases and J lost 1; bases outside the gene matches: 5. From germline, CDR1 is ENHRY and CDR2 SYGVKD. Here the CDR3 DNA reads TGTGCCATCAGTGCTGGACAGGGCTCGAACACTGAAGCTTTCTTT. Residues: CAISAGQGSNTEAFF.

There are many counts of this clonotype. The chain is built from TRBV18 and TRBJ1-2, with no clear D. The CDR3 runs to 16 residues. V was clipped by 8 bases and J by 6 bases, with 25 bases between them. Germline assignment: CDR1 KGHSH and CDR2 LQKENI. The CDR3, as DNA: TGTGCCAGCACGATTCTGAGGAGGGCGGTAGCTGATGGCTACACCTTC. Protein: CASTILRRAVADGYTF. Full variable domain (remainder filled in from reference TRBV18 and TRBJ1-2): NAGVMQNPRHLVRRRGQEARLRCSPMKGHSHVYWYRQLPEEGLKFMVYLQKENIIDESGMPKERFSAEFPKEGPSILRIQQVVRGDSAAYFCASTILRRAVADGYTFGSGTRLTVV.

In this sample, this clonotype turned up a few times. The chain recombines TRBV4-2 with TRBJ1-2; D unclear. The length of the CDR3 is 12 residues. V was clipped by 2 bases and J by 8 bases, with 9 bases between them. Per the germline V gene, CDR1 is LGHNA and CDR2 is YNFKEQ. The CDR3 DNA follows: TGTGCCAGCAGCCAATATGAAGGAGGCTACACCTTC. Amino acids: CASSQYEGGYTF.

This clonotype was picked up many times. V is TRBV7-6 and J is TRBJ1-1; 10 bases map to TRBD1. There are 16 residues in the CDR3. V dropped 2 bases and J dropped 1; count of bases not matched to a gene: 4. The V gene's germline CDR1 is SGHVS and CDR2 FNYEAQ. The CDR3 loop is CASSLRDRGKNTEAFF. As DNA, the CDR3 is TGTGCCAGCAGCTTACGGGACAGGGGAAAGAACACTGAAGCTTTCTTT.

The chain links TRBV6-6 to TRBJ1-6, with D perhaps TRBD1 (6 bases). The V gene lost 2 bases and the J gene lost 7 bases, with 18 bases spanning the gap. The CDR3 has 17 residues. The germline gives CDR1 MNHNY, CDR2 SVGAGI (reference sequence). For the CDR3, the DNA is TGTGCCAGCAGTTACACACCAGGGGTCCCGGGGAATTCACCCCTCCACTTT. Translation: CASSYTPGVPGNSPLHF.

This clonotype was detected a few times. The chain couples TRBV20-1 to TRBJ2-3; D unresolved. This CDR3 region has 11 residues. V lost 6 bases to trimming and J lost 6 bases, with 10 bases between them. Per the germline V gene, CDR1 is DFQATT and CDR2 is SNEGSKA (reference sequence). CDR3 nucleotides: TGCAGTGCGAGGCGTAGTGATACGCAGTATTTT. Translating gives CSARRSDTQYF.

Turning to this clonotype: The germline gene is not matched at one end of the junction; a read error may be the cause. The CDR3 nucleotides read TGTGCCAGCGACAAAGTAGGGGAGATCCAGTACTTC. Translated, it gives CASDKVGEIQYF. The chain carries TRBV9 and TRBJ2-5; D is possibly TRBD1 or TRBD2 (5 bases each). Germline CDR1 is SGDLS and CDR2 is YYNGEE. CDR3 size: 12 residues.

The chain uses TRBV2 and TRBJ2-5; perhaps TRBD2 as D (6 bases). V was shortened by 10 bases and J by 6 bases, with 33 bases between the two germline ends. CDR1 is SNHLY and CDR2 is FYNNEI in the germline V gene. The CDR3 totals 18 residues. CDR3 DNA sequence: TGTGCCATCACCTTAAATCAAGGACAATGGGGGGAAACCCAGACCCAGTACTTC. Translating gives CAITLNQGQWGETQTQYF.

The gene calls are TRBV5-1 and TRBJ2-3, with D unresolved. Germline CDR1 reads SGHRS; CDR2 reads YFSETQ. V was trimmed by 1 base and J by 2 bases, leaving 8 bases between them. The length of the CDR3 is 14 residues. As DNA, the CDR3 is TGCGCCAGCAGCTTGTCTCCATACACAGATACGCAGTATTTT. Protein sequence: CASSLSPYTDTQYF.

V gene TRBV5-6 combines with J gene TRBJ2-7; D is undetermined. The CDR3 extends over 16 amino acids. Germline V gene lookup returns CDR1 SGHDT and CDR2 YYEEEE. Between the trimmed V and J ends, which lost 4 bases and 3 bases, there was a span of 20 bases. The DNA of the CDR3 is TGTGCCAGCAGCCCCCGTGGAACCCCCACAATCTACGAGCAGTACTTC. Protein product: CASSPRGTPTIYEQYF.

V usage is TRBV12-3 or TRBV12-4 and J usage is TRBJ1-3; 8 positions agree with TRBD1. The trim removed 5 bases at V and 1 base at J, leaving 4 bases unmatched. The CDR3 sequence is 15 residues long. In nucleotides, the CDR3 is TGTGCCAGCAGTCGGACAGGGTCATCTGGAAACACCATATATTTT. This gives the protein CASSRTGSSGNTIYF.

This clonotype has only a few counts. The V gene is TRBV7-9, the J gene TRBJ1-1, with 8 bases fitting TRBD1. Trimming cost V 4 bases and J 4 bases; bases outside gene matches: 5. Germline assignment: CDR1 SEHNR and CDR2 FQNEAQ (reference sequence). This CDR3 comprises 14 residues. The CDR3 protein is CASSSPGTGTEAFF. The CDR3 DNA is TGTGCCAGCAGCTCCCCGGGGACAGGCACTGAAGCTTTCTTT.

The J gene is TRBJ2-2, the V gene TRBV29-1; D remains ambiguous. Trimming stripped 4 bases from V and 6 bases from J, with 9 bases between. This CDR3 contains 12 residues. Per the germline V gene, CDR1 is SQVTM and CDR2 is ANQGSEA. CDR3 amino acids: CSVVKGSGELFF. CDR3 nucleotide sequence: TGCAGCGTTGTTAAGGGTTCCGGGGAGCTGTTTTTT.

The rearrangement uses TRBV7-8 and TRBJ1-1; a possible D gene is TRBD1 (5 bases). In germline, CDR1 is SGHVS, CDR2 FQNEAQ. V was trimmed by 5 bases and J by 1 base, leaving 17 bases between them. The CDR3 runs 16 residues. The CDR3 DNA is TGTGCCAGCAGCGCACACAGGATCCAGAAGAACACTGAAGCTTTCTTT. This encodes CASSAHRIQKNTEAFF.

The rearrangement joins TRBV2 to TRBJ2-1, with 7 bases aligning to TRBD1. The trim removed 6 bases at V and 1 base at J, leaving 9 bases unmatched. Germline CDR1 and CDR2: SNHLY and FYNNEI. The CDR3 is 16 amino acids. CDR3 protein: CASRGQGVESYNEQFF. As DNA, the CDR3 is TGTGCCAGCAGGGGGCAGGGGGTTGAGTCCTACAATGAGCAGTTCTTC.

The chain combines TRBV5-1 with TRBJ2-5, with D unresolved. Germline values: CDR1 SGHRS, CDR2 YFSETQ. Trimming cost V 5 bases and J 3 bases, with 11 bases left between them. This CDR3 is 13 amino acids long. Here the CDR3 DNA reads TGCGCCAGCAGGTATAACAAGGAAGAGACCCAGTACTTC. It specifies CASRYNKEETQYF.

In its sample, this clonotype was seen a few times. V is TRBV27 and J is TRBJ2-1; a weak D match, TRBD1 (6 bases). CDR1 MNHEY and CDR2 SMNVEV come from the germline V gene (reference sequence). The CDR3 is 14 residues long. Trimming stripped 6 bases from V and 2 bases from J, with 11 bases between. The CDR3 DNA is TGTGCCAGCAGCCTGGACAGCGCCTACAATGAGCAGTTCTTC. It specifies CASSLDSAYNEQFF.

This chain uses TRBV28 with TRBJ2-1; 10 bases match TRBD1. The junction had 3 bases not matched to a gene; V was cut back by 2 bases and J by 8 bases. The CDR3 is 14 amino acids. Germline CDR1 is MDHEN and CDR2 is SYDVKM. CDR3 nucleotide sequence: TGTGCCAGCAGTTTAGAGGGACAGGGGTATGAGCAGTTCTTC. It specifies CASSLEGQGYEQFF.

CDR3 region: CASSLDSVPGNTIYF. The CDR3 DNA follows: TGTGCCAGCAGTTTAGATTCGGTACCTGGAAACACCATATATTTT. The chain recombines TRBV12-3 or TRBV12-4 with TRBJ1-3; no clear D gene. The CDR3 consists of 15 residues. Trimming stripped 1 base from V and 2 bases from J, with 9 bases between.